Listed below are T cell receptor beta chains from one sample, sequenced in a study of graft-versus-host responses after intestinal transplantation. Measured with immunoSEQ multiplex PCR; TCRdb has only the in-frame clones, and not every one. The table has roughly 70,000 clones, around nine tenths seen once. Source: bone marrow, taken less than 750 days after intestinal transplantation. Source of these receptors: a human patient who received an intestinal transplant, so some T cells may come from the graft donor. Both conserved end residues are part of each CDR3.

>TRBV7-9|TRBJ1-6
CASSLTNSPLHF
>TRBV6-1|TRBJ1-5
CASSEVEDRVNQPQHF
>TRBV18|TRBJ1-1
CASSRDRADAFF
>TRBV4-1|TRBJ1-3
CASSQGMQGLRNTIYF
>TRBV2|TRBJ1-1
CASSWYDMNTEAFF
>TRBV28|TRBJ2-1
CASSPNLVLGGNEQFF
>TRBV5-1|TRBJ2-2
CASSPPSGGAGTGELFF
>TRBV28|TRBJ2-3
CASKRLGPTDTQYF
>TRBV6-6|TRBJ2-7
CASSYSSVFDEQYF
>TRBV6-1|TRBJ2-7
CASTIGQGPYEQYF
>TRBV28|TRBJ2-5
CASSPFQIDQETQYF
>TRBV7-9|TRBJ2-7
CASSLVGQGAYEQYF
>TRBV2|TRBJ1-4
CASSEEGQGYEKLFF
>TRBV6-1|TRBJ1-2
CASRGNRVGGYTF
>TRBV5-6|TRBJ1-2
CASSPPRRGRRGYTF
>TRBV6-5|TRBJ1-1
CASGSLYRMNTEAFF